The 18 T cell receptor beta chains reported below all come from one sample, sequenced in a study of shared clonotypes between healthy human individuals. Only in-frame clones appear in the TCRdb table, and some are missing; sequencing was by immunoSEQ multiplex PCR. The sample gives around 1.6 million clones, 95% to 99% of which show up once; about 0.42% is in the top ten. Sequences were obtained from naive CD4+ T cells sorted from blood. Subset defined: CD45RA+ positively selected. These TCRs come from a young man in good health.

J is TRBJ1-2 and V is TRBV5-4; 9 nucleotides match TRBD1. Germline V gene data show CDR1 as SGHNT and CDR2 as YYREEE (reference sequence). The CDR3 runs 17 residues. Trimming removed 0 bases from V and 3 bases from J; junction bases left unmatched: 9. The CDR3 sequence is CASSLDPGQGAYYGYTF. The CDR3 nucleotides are TGTGCCAGCAGCTTGGATCCGGGACAGGGAGCTTACTATGGCTACACCTTC.

The V call is TRBV5-6, the J call TRBJ2-2; 12 bases are a match to TRBD2. Germline assignment: CDR1 SGHDT and CDR2 YYEEEE. CDR3 size: 16 residues. Germline trimming cut 4 bases from V and 7 bases from J; bases unmatched to any gene: 8. The DNA of the CDR3 is TGTGCCAGCAGCGGGAGACTAGCGGGAGTGGGCGGGGAGCTGTTTTTT. Its protein product is CASSGRLAGVGGELFF.

The V call is TRBV19, the J call TRBJ1-5; D might be TRBD1 (5 bases). This CDR3 comprises 17 residues. Trimming stripped 6 bases from V and 1 base from J, with 19 bases between. CDR1 and CDR2 from the germline V gene are LNHDA and SQIVND (reference sequence). CDR3 protein: CASRVGVGGDSNQPQHF. The CDR3 coding sequence is TGTGCCAGTAGAGTGGGCGTGGGGGGGGACAGCAATCAGCCCCAGCATTTT.

The rearrangement uses TRBV7-2 and TRBJ1-2; 9 positions agree with TRBD1. The CDR3 runs to 16 residues. V shed 7 bases, J shed 7 bases, and the junction held 16 bases outside the gene matches. The V gene's germline CDR1 is SGHTA and CDR2 FQGNSA. This CDR3 reads CASTNNPPGQGSGYTF. In nucleotides, the CDR3 is TGTGCCAGCACCAATAATCCTCCAGGACAGGGGTCTGGCTACACCTTC.

The chain uses TRBV11-2 and TRBJ1-5; the match to TRBD1 covers 9 bases. Germline CDR1 SGHAT, CDR2 FQNNGV. Losses at the gene ends were 8 bases for V and 5 bases for J; bases not matched to a gene: 10. This CDR3 comprises 15 residues. CDR3 in amino acids: CASGRGTGPYQPQHF. DNA for the CDR3: TGTGCCAGCGGCCGGGGGACAGGGCCCTATCAGCCCCAGCATTTT. The complete variable domain, with remaining parts taken from reference TRBV11-2 and TRBJ1-5, reads EAGVAQSPRYKIIEKRQSVAFWCNPISGHATLYWYQQILGQGPKLLIQFQNNGVVDDSQLPKDRFSAERLKGVDSTLKIQPAKLEDSAVYLCASGRGTGPYQPQHFGDGTRLSIL.

The chain employs TRBV2 and TRBJ2-3, with D perhaps given as TRBD1 or TRBD2 (5 bases each). CDR1 SNHLY and CDR2 FYNNEI come from the germline V gene. CDR3 length equals 16 residues. Trimming cost V 3 bases and J 0 bases, with 13 bases left between them. CDR3 loop: CASSDYGALSTDTQYF. The CDR3 nucleotides read TGTGCCAGCAGTGATTACGGGGCTTTGAGCACAGATACGCAGTATTTT.

V and J are TRBV4-3 and TRBJ2-7; maybe TRBD2 (6 bases). V shed 0 bases and J shed 2 bases, with 11 bases lying between them. The CDR3 runs to 15 residues. CDR1 and CDR2 from the germline V gene are LGHNA and YSLEER. CDR3 coding DNA: TGCGCCAGCAGCCAAGACGGGAGCCCTACCTACGAGCAGTACTTC. It codes for CASSQDGSPTYEQYF.

The chain links TRBV14 to TRBJ1-4; D is ambiguous. CDR3 length: 14 amino acids. V dropped 5 bases and J dropped 4 bases, with 11 bases sitting between them. Looked up from germline, CDR1 is SGHDN and CDR2 is FVKESK. The CDR3 loop is CASSLAAVNEKLFF. The CDR3 DNA is TGTGCCAGCAGCTTGGCGGCCGTTAATGAAAAACTGTTTTTT.

The rearrangement joins TRBV6-1 to TRBJ1-5; 8 bases fit TRBD1. The trim removed 6 bases at V and 0 bases at J, leaving 4 bases unmatched. There are 15 residues in the CDR3. Germline V gene data show CDR1 as MNHNS and CDR2 as SASEGT. The CDR3 coding sequence is TGTGCCAGCAGAAGACAGGGGATTAGCAATCAGCCCCAGCATTTT. Translated: CASRRQGISNQPQHF.

V usage is TRBV5-1 and J usage is TRBJ2-5; 7 bases align to TRBD1. V was pared by 0 bases and J by 2 bases, with 7 bases of the junction left unmatched. Germline V lookup: CDR1 SGHRS, CDR2 YFSETQ. CDR3 length: 16 amino acids. CDR3 sequence (DNA): TGCGCCAGCAGCTTGGGAACCCGGGACAGTCAAGAGACCCAGTACTTC. This sequence encodes CASSLGTRDSQETQYF.

The chain links TRBV15 to TRBJ1-3; D uncertain. This CDR3 has 13 residues. V was pared by 5 bases and J by 2 bases, with 7 bases between. CDR1 and CDR2 from the germline V gene are LNHNV and YYDKDF (reference sequence). The CDR3 region is CATSPMAGNTIYF. For the CDR3, the DNA is TGTGCCACCAGCCCTATGGCTGGAAACACCATATATTTT.

The rearrangement joins TRBV11-3 to TRBJ2-1; 8 nucleotides align to TRBD2. Looked up from germline, CDR1 is SGHNT and CDR2 is YENEEA. The CDR3 runs to 15 residues. V gave up 5 bases and J gave up 2 bases; unmatched junction bases: 5. CDR3 sequence: CASSITSGTYNEQFF. Written as DNA, the CDR3 is TGTGCCAGCAGCATAACTAGCGGAACCTACAATGAGCAGTTCTTC. Looking up the rest from reference TRBV11-3 and TRBJ2-1 gives the full variable domain: EAGVVQSPRYKIIEKKQPVAFWCNPISGHNTLYWYLQNLGQGPELLIRYENEEAVDDSQLPKDRFSAERLKGVDSTLKIQPAELGDSAVYLCASSITSGTYNEQFFGPGTRLTVL.

V usage is TRBV28 and J usage is TRBJ2-7; D is undetermined. The CDR3 contains 14 residues. Germline CDR1 is MDHEN and CDR2 is SYDVKM. Trimming removed 1 base from V and 5 bases from J, with 12 bases in between. CDR3 in amino acids: CASSLLRFYDEQYF. The DNA of the CDR3 is TGTGCCAGCAGTTTATTGCGTTTTTACGACGAGCAGTACTTC.

The J gene is TRBJ2-1, the V gene TRBV5-6; possibly TRBD2 for D (5 bases). Trimming shortened V by 4 bases and J by 4 bases, and 18 bases separated the two germline ends. CDR1 SGHDT and CDR2 YYEEEE come from the germline V gene. CDR3 length: 16 residues. CDR3 coding DNA: TGTGCCAGCAGCCATTTTCCGGGAAACAATTACAATGAGCAGTTCTTC. The encoded protein is CASSHFPGNNYNEQFF.

The chain uses TRBV6-6 and TRBJ2-7, with TRBD1 identical over 9 bases. The CDR3 sequence is 15 residues long. Germline assignment: CDR1 MNHNY and CDR2 SVGAGI (reference sequence). V was clipped by 5 bases and J by 0 bases; unmatched bases: 5. CDR3 bases: TGTGCCAGCAGTACAGACAGGGGGTCCTCCTACGAGCAGTACTTC. It codes for CASSTDRGSSYEQYF.

The rearrangement links TRBV6-1 to TRBJ2-2, with D perhaps matching TRBD1 (6 bases). The V gene's germline CDR1 is MNHNS and CDR2 SASEGT. Between the trimmed V and J ends, which lost 6 bases and 5 bases, there was a span of 16 bases. The CDR3 has 15 residues. CDR3 sequence reads: CASSGTGTLTGELFF. The CDR3, as DNA: TGTGCCAGCAGCGGGACCGGGACATTAACCGGGGAGCTGTTTTTT.

The V and J genes are TRBV5-1 and TRBJ1-1, with 8 bases lining up with TRBD1. The CDR3 consists of 15 residues. V shed 0 bases, J shed 1 base, and the junction held 2 bases outside the gene matches. Germline CDR1 is SGHRS and CDR2 is YFSETQ. This CDR3 is CASSLAGQENTEAFF. As DNA, the CDR3 is TGCGCCAGCAGCTTGGCGGGACAGGAGAACACTGAAGCTTTCTTT.

This chain connects TRBV5-1 to TRBJ2-3, with TRBD2 matching 8 bases. The ends lost 0 bases at V and 4 bases at J; junction bases unmatched: 4. The CDR3 has 15 residues. The germline gives CDR1 SGHRS, CDR2 YFSETQ. The CDR3 DNA reads TGCGCCAGCAGCTTGGAGCGGGAGAGCTCAGATACGCAGTATTTT. Protein: CASSLERESSDTQYF.